This T cell receptor (beta chain) was recorded in a study of response to subunit inactivated influenza vaccine. Per the germline V gene, CDR1 is SNHLY and CDR2 is FYNNEI. The CDR3 is made up of 12 amino acids. The V gene lost 8 bases and the J gene lost 5 bases, with 12 bases spanning the gap. General study findings and limits: After each seasonal influenza vaccination, few new T cells are recruited, the authors suggested.

MiXCR, run by TCRdb on the RT-PCR reads, gives a single entry per CDR3 protein. Among around 570,000 distinct CDR3 sequences listed, approximately 10% were seen once. In the case of this clonotype: Its antigen is unknown.

This sample also appeared in a second study, on T cells expressing NK-cell markers. That paper notes: Scientists made TCR beta cDNA using 5'RACE template switching with UMIs. Sorted CD3+CD56-NKG2C+, CD3+CD56+NKG2C- and CD3+CD56+NKG2C+ T cells were the source of the TCR beta repertoires. Researchers report these clonotypes also headed the CD3+CD56-NKG2C+ fraction in a handful of donors. Whether expanded NKG2C+ T cell clones recognized HCMV stayed uncertain.

This material consisted of PBMCs from blood, taken on the day of vaccination. The genes are TRBV2 and TRBJ2-5; possible D gene TRBD2, 5 bases. The receptor was derived from a man in his fifties or sixties who received an inactivated influenza vaccine. This chain's CDR3 is CASFRRWETQYF. Written as DNA, the CDR3 is TGTGCCAGCTTCCGGAGGTGGGAGACCCAGTACTTC.